This is a list of T cell receptor beta chains from one sample in a study of somatic mutations in cytotoxic T cells in rheumatoid arthritis. Assay: immunoSEQ multiplex PCR; the TCRdb copy retains only in-frame clones and omits some. The data show just over 30,000 clones, with approximately 78% seen just once and 7.5% to 10% held by the top ten. The material sequenced was CD8+ T cells sorted from blood. The receptors originated from an adult with rheumatoid arthritis. The conserved cysteine and the conserved F or W are not part of the CDR3 here. The D gene is left open where the match is weak. Only part of the rows carry a size: once, few, many, or a class if the clone is expanded.

V gene: TRBV19; J gene: TRBJ1-1; clone size: NA; D gene: NA; CDR3 protein: ASSTGSTEAF
V gene: TRBV6-4; J gene: TRBJ2-1; clone size: NA; D gene: TRBD2; CDR3 protein: ASSDSSGSYNEQF
V gene: TRBV7-6; J gene: TRBJ1-2; clone size: NA; D gene: NA; CDR3 protein: ASSIESNYGYT
V gene: TRBV7-9; J gene: TRBJ2-2; clone size: NA; D gene: NA; CDR3 protein: ASSLGGDANGELF
V gene: TRBV7-9; J gene: TRBJ1-1; clone size: NA; D gene: TRBD1; CDR3 protein: ASSSYGTDGFTEAF
V gene: TRBV5-1; J gene: TRBJ2-1; clone size: NA; D gene: TRBD1; CDR3 protein: ASSLYTDRAPGEQF
V gene: TRBV14; J gene: TRBJ2-6; clone size: NA; D gene: NA; CDR3 protein: ASSQDPSGANVLT
V gene: TRBV7-2; J gene: TRBJ1-6; clone size: NA; D gene: NA; CDR3 protein: ASSPHTGFSPLH
V gene: TRBV6-5; J gene: TRBJ2-7; clone size: NA; D gene: NA; CDR3 protein: ASSPAGDGTYEQY
V gene: TRBV7-2; J gene: TRBJ2-2; clone size: NA; D gene: NA; CDR3 protein: ASSLAGELF
V gene: TRBV19; J gene: TRBJ1-5; clone size: NA; D gene: NA; CDR3 protein: ASSIQAGSNQPQH
V gene: TRBV9; J gene: TRBJ2-7; clone size: NA; D gene: NA; CDR3 protein: ASSVAPHEQY
V gene: TRBV4-1; J gene: TRBJ2-7; clone size: NA; D gene: NA; CDR3 protein: ASSQEPGWGHEQY
V gene: TRBV5-6; J gene: TRBJ1-1; clone size: NA; D gene: NA; CDR3 protein: ASGSPGDTEAF
V gene: TRBV7-9; J gene: TRBJ2-6; clone size: few; D gene: NA; CDR3 protein: ASSPTPVSGANVLT
V gene: TRBV7-8; J gene: TRBJ1-4; clone size: NA; D gene: TRBD1; CDR3 protein: ASSPPGQEAEKLF
V gene: TRBV5-6; J gene: TRBJ2-1; clone size: NA; D gene: TRBD2; CDR3 protein: ASSLLGSGGPLREQF
V gene: TRBV27; J gene: TRBJ2-3; clone size: NA; D gene: NA; CDR3 protein: ASTPKGVGTDTQY
V gene: TRBV2; J gene: TRBJ2-7; clone size: NA; D gene: TRBD1; CDR3 protein: ASSGGTGGLEQY
V gene: TRBV27; J gene: TRBJ1-1; clone size: NA; D gene: TRBD1; CDR3 protein: ASRPSRDRRNTEAF
V gene: TRBV7-3; J gene: TRBJ2-7; clone size: NA; D gene: NA; CDR3 protein: ASSLGPRGEQY
V gene: TRBV2; J gene: TRBJ1-4; clone size: NA; D gene: TRBD1; CDR3 protein: ASSALGGTERLTNEKLF
V gene: TRBV9; J gene: TRBJ2-1; clone size: NA; D gene: TRBD2; CDR3 protein: ASSGLAGDNEQF
V gene: TRBV10-3; J gene: TRBJ2-1; clone size: NA; D gene: TRBD2; CDR3 protein: AISESSSGSSYNEQF
V gene: TRBV27; J gene: TRBJ2-3; clone size: NA; D gene: NA; CDR3 protein: ASSPLSTDTQY
V gene: TRBV19; J gene: TRBJ1-2; clone size: NA; D gene: NA; CDR3 protein: ASSIEGGGYGYT
V gene: TRBV4-1; J gene: TRBJ2-1; clone size: NA; D gene: TRBD2; CDR3 protein: ASSQPELGRTSGGYEQF
V gene: TRBV19; J gene: TRBJ1-1; clone size: NA; D gene: NA; CDR3 protein: ASSRTQNTEAF